This T cell receptor (beta chain) was sequenced in a study of post-analysis software for immune sequencing data. Study-wide results and caveats: In patients, TRBV5-6, TRBV5-1 and TRBV20-1 belonged to five TRBV segments found more frequently than in controls.

For this clonotype: Its specificity is unknown.

Germline CDR1 reads GTSNPN; CDR2 reads SVGIG (reference sequence). There are 13 residues in the CDR3. Trimming pared 5 bases from V and 0 bases from J, leaving 10 bases between. Researchers reported that TCR beta cDNA libraries carried unique molecular identifiers. In TCRdb, the PCR reads were re-called with MiXCR into one record per CDR3 protein. The sample consists of hundreds of thousands of distinct CDR3 sequences, roughly three fifths of them appearing once. Sequenced sample: blood. The gene calls are TRBV30 and TRBJ1-2; tentatively, D is TRBD1 (6 bases). This receptor was obtained from a girl aged 2-10 years with multiple sclerosis. CDR3 residues: CAWAGTPNYGYTF. The CDR3 DNA reads TGTGCCTGGGCAGGGACACCTAACTATGGCTACACCTTC.